These 28 T cell receptor beta chains originate from one sample sequenced in a study of blood T cell repertoires in COVID-19. Data came from immunoSEQ multiplex PCR; TCRdb stores just in-frame clones and leaves some out. This sample has more than 65,000 clones, with around 82% found just once. The sample was peripheral blood. These receptors came from a man between 50 and 59 years old with active COVID-19.

The chain combines TRBV5-1 with TRBJ2-1; 7 bases fit TRBD2. The ends lost 2 bases at V and 5 bases at J; junction bases unmatched: 7. This CDR3 has 15 amino acids. The V gene's germline CDR1 is SGHRS and CDR2 YFSETQ. The CDR3 coding sequence is TGCGCCAGCAGCTTAAATAGCGGGCAAAACAATGAGCAGTTCTTC. It yields the protein CASSLNSGQNNEQFF.

The rearrangement uses TRBV14 and TRBJ2-7; D possibly corresponds to TRBD1 (5 bases). This CDR3 contains 13 residues. V was pared by 8 bases and J by 2 bases, with 13 bases between. Per germline, CDR1 SGHDN and CDR2 FVKESK. CDR3 nucleotides: TGTGCCAGCGCGCGCAGGGTGCCCTACGAGCAGTACTTC. Translation: CASARRVPYEQYF.

The genes are TRBV9 and TRBJ2-6; TRBD1 matches 9 bases. V shed 4 bases, J shed 3 bases, and the junction held 8 bases outside the gene matches. There are 17 residues in the CDR3. Germline V gene sequence: CDR1 SGDLS, CDR2 YYNGEE. The CDR3 region has the DNA TGTGCCAGCAGCCTGGGACAGGGATCTCTTGGGGCCAACGTCCTGACTTTC. Residues: CASSLGQGSLGANVLTF. Variable domain in full (rest from reference TRBV9 and TRBJ2-6): DSGVTQTPKHLITATGQRVTLRCSPRSGDLSVYWYQQSLDQGLQFLIQYYNGEERAKGNILERFSAQQFPDLHSELNLSSLELGDSALYFCASSLGQGSLGANVLTFGAGSRLTVL.

CDR3 residues: CASSLPTSTDTQYF. CDR3 DNA: TGTGCCAGCAGCTTGCCTACTAGCACAGATACGCAGTATTTT. V gene TRBV5-4 combines with J gene TRBJ2-3; the D is unclear. The CDR3 has 14 amino acids. Trimming took 1 base from V and 0 from J, leaving 6 bases between them. CDR1 SGHNT and CDR2 YYREEE come from the germline V gene (reference sequence).

J is TRBJ2-7 and V is TRBV7-9, with TRBD1 identical over 7 bases. Germline trimming cut 1 base from V and 4 bases from J; bases unmatched to any gene: 7. The length of the CDR3 is 15 residues. Per the germline V gene, CDR1 is SEHNR and CDR2 is FQNEAQ (reference sequence). The CDR3 loop is CASSLGGGETYEQYF. The CDR3 coding sequence is TGTGCCAGCAGCTTAGGAGGGGGCGAAACGTACGAGCAGTACTTC.

The V and J genes are TRBV7-8 and TRBJ1-2, with TRBD1 matching over 8 bases. This CDR3 is 14 amino acids long. From germline, CDR1 is SGHVS and CDR2 FQNEAQ. The V segment lost 2 bases and the J segment 8 bases; nucleotides outside the gene matches: 7. The CDR3 region is CASSLKQGGLGYTF. The CDR3 nucleotides read TGTGCCAGCAGCTTAAAACAGGGGGGTTTGGGCTACACCTTC.

CDR3 sequence reads: CASKRGGGEKLFF. For the CDR3, the DNA is TGTGCCAGCAAGAGGGGGGGTGGGGAAAAACTGTTTTTT. The V call is TRBV28, the J call TRBJ1-4, with D possibly matching TRBD1 (6 bases). Germline V lookup: CDR1 MDHEN, CDR2 SYDVKM. The CDR3 is 13 amino acids. Trimming stripped 7 bases from V and 8 bases from J, with 14 bases between.

The V call is TRBV18, the J call TRBJ1-2, with TRBD1 identical over 11 bases. The V and J ends lost 2 bases and 6 bases, in that order; junction bases with no gene match: 5. CDR3 size: 15 residues. Germline V CDR1 and CDR2: KGHSH, LQKENI. The CDR3 sequence is CASSPGGQGANGYTF. The CDR3 DNA follows: TGTGCCAGCTCACCAGGCGGACAGGGGGCAAATGGCTACACCTTC.

V is TRBV6-6 and J is TRBJ1-2; perhaps TRBD1 as D (6 bases). CDR1 is MNHNY, CDR2 SVGAGI, per germline (reference sequence). The germline V and J ends were trimmed by 7 bases and 9 bases, with 15 bases remaining between them. There are 12 residues in the CDR3. The CDR3 bases are TGTGCCAGCAATCAACAGGGACGAAGCTACACCTTC. Protein: CASNQQGRSYTF.

The rearrangement links TRBV4-2 to TRBJ1-3; 7 positions match TRBD1. V gave up 1 base and J gave up 3 bases; unmatched junction bases: 3. The CDR3 length is 15 residues. The germline V gene encodes CDR1 LGHNA and CDR2 YNFKEQ. This chain's CDR3 is CASSQGSGGGNTIYF. The CDR3 nucleotides read TGTGCCAGCAGCCAAGGATCAGGGGGTGGAAACACCATATATTTT.

The sample holds a few counts of this clone. V is TRBV25-1 and J is TRBJ1-1; D uncertain. Germline CDR1 and CDR2: MGHDK and SYGVNS. Trimming took 6 bases from V and 1 from J, leaving 9 bases between them. The CDR3 is made up of 13 amino acids. This CDR3 reads CASRYSGNTEAFF. CDR3 nucleotide sequence: TGTGCCAGCAGATATTCGGGGAACACTGAAGCTTTCTTT.

V is TRBV5-1 and J is TRBJ1-4, with no clear D. Germline V gene data show CDR1 as SGHRS and CDR2 as YFSETQ. The CDR3 extends over 14 amino acids. Trimming took 4 bases from V and 0 from J, leaving 7 bases between them. CDR3: CASSRDTTNEKLFF. DNA for the CDR3: TGCGCCAGCAGCCGAGACACAACTAATGAAAAACTGTTTTTT.

On this clone: Sequence at one end of the junction differs from germline and may be a read error. The rearrangement uses TRBV2 and TRBJ2-7; D is possibly TRBD2 (7 bases). This CDR3 comprises 11 residues. Germline V lookup: CDR1 SNHLY, CDR2 FYNNEI. The CDR3 spells CASRWRGPPSF. The CDR3 DNA reads TGTGCCAGCCGTTGGCGGGGGCCCCCAAGTTTC.

The rearrangement uses TRBV5-4 and TRBJ2-1; D remains unclear. Germline V CDR1 and CDR2: SGHNT, YYREEE (reference sequence). This CDR3 has 14 residues. Trimming cost V 5 bases and J 4 bases, with 13 bases left between them. The CDR3 protein is CASRPDLEYNEQFF. The CDR3 DNA sequence: TGTGCCAGCAGGCCCGACTTGGAGTACAATGAGCAGTTCTTC. Supplemented by reference TRBV5-4 and TRBJ2-1, the full variable domain reads ETGVTQSPTHLIKTRGQQVTLRCSSQSGHNTVSWYQQALGQGPQFIFQYYREEENGRGNFPPRFSGLQFPNYSSELNVNALELDDSALYLCASRPDLEYNEQFFGPGTRLTVL.

This chain links TRBV5-4 with TRBJ2-5; perhaps TRBD1 as D (5 bases). CDR1 and CDR2 (germline): SGHNT, YYREEE (reference sequence). V was shortened by 0 bases and J by 1 base, with 10 bases between the two germline ends. The CDR3 spans 15 residues. CDR3 DNA sequence: TGTGCCAGCAGCTTGGCCACGACAGTCCAAGAGACCCAGTACTTC. Amino acid sequence: CASSLATTVQETQYF.

This chain links TRBV6-5 with TRBJ2-5; D gene uncertain. The V gene's germline CDR1 is MNHEY and CDR2 SVGAGI. The ends were cut back, 7 bases at V and 5 bases at J, with 8 bases in the middle. The CDR3 spans 11 residues. CDR3 DNA sequence: TGTGCCAGCAATTCCGCGGAGACCCAGTACTTC. Its protein is CASNSAETQYF.

The gene calls are TRBV5-1 and TRBJ2-7; no firm D call. This CDR3 has 15 amino acids. V lost 0 bases, J lost 0 bases, and 10 bases lay in between. CDR1 is SGHRS, CDR2 YFSETQ, per germline. The CDR3 coding sequence is TGCGCCAGCAGCTTGGACGCAGTCAACTCCTACGAGCAGTACTTC. Protein: CASSLDAVNSYEQYF.

V is TRBV19 and J is TRBJ2-1; 9 bases are a match to TRBD2. Germline assignment: CDR1 LNHDA and CDR2 SQIVND (reference sequence). Losses at the gene ends were 6 bases for V and 0 bases for J; bases not matched to a gene: 6. This CDR3 has 16 amino acids. This CDR3 reads CASRRLAASSYNEQFF. Here the CDR3 DNA reads TGTGCCAGTAGGAGACTAGCGGCGAGCTCCTACAATGAGCAGTTCTTC.

This clone was seen a few times. The chain combines TRBV6-2 or TRBV6-3 with TRBJ1-5; no definite D call. The CDR3 length is 15 residues. V was shortened by 6 bases and J by 0 bases, with 12 bases between the two germline ends. From germline, CDR1 is MNHEY and CDR2 SVGEGT. Here the CDR3 DNA reads TGTGCCAGCAGCCAAGCGAAGGCTAGCAATCAGCCCCAGCATTTT. Translation gives CASSQAKASNQPQHF.

The chain links TRBV3-1 (or the pseudogene TRBV3-2) to TRBJ1-4; possible D gene TRBD1, 5 bases. This CDR3 is built from 15 residues. Trimming stripped 3 bases from V and 8 bases from J, with 16 bases between. The germline V gene encodes CDR1 LGHDT and CDR2 YNNKEL (reference sequence). The CDR3 spells CASSQWALPGEKLFF. In DNA, the CDR3 is TGTGCCAGCAGCCAGTGGGCACTACCAGGGGAAAAACTGTTTTTT.

The chain couples TRBV27 to TRBJ2-7, with 9 bases fitting TRBD2. This CDR3 is 15 amino acids long. The V and J ends lost 6 bases and 2 bases, in that order; junction bases with no gene match: 8. In germline, CDR1 is MNHEY, CDR2 SMNVEV (reference sequence). CDR3 bases: TGTGCCAGCAGAGAAAGGACTAGCGAGGCCTACGAGCAGTACTTC. Its translation: CASRERTSEAYEQYF.

The sample holds one count of this clone. CDR3 in amino acids: CASSTPPGGGAGGTQYF. The CDR3 DNA reads as TGTGCCAGCAGCACCCCACCGGGCGGGGGGGCAGGAGGTACGCAGTATTTT. The chain recombines TRBV7-6 with TRBJ2-3, with 9 bases aligning to TRBD2. CDR1 is SGHVS and CDR2 is FNYEAQ in the germline V gene. The CDR3 is made up of 17 amino acids. Germline trimming cut 5 bases from V and 8 bases from J; bases unmatched to any gene: 17.

This chain connects TRBV7-6 to TRBJ2-1, with 10 nucleotides matching TRBD1. This CDR3 region has 13 residues. The J segment lost 6 bases and the V segment lost 6 bases, leaving 2 bases of the junction unmatched. Germline V gives CDR1 SGHVS, CDR2 FNYEAQ. CDR3 coding DNA: TGTGCCAGCAGGGACAGGGGGAGCAATGAGCAGTTCTTC. It is translated as CASRDRGSNEQFF.

The rearrangement links TRBV6-5 to TRBJ1-2, with D perhaps TRBD1 (6 bases). The V gene's germline CDR1 is MNHEY and CDR2 SVGAGI. V lost 5 bases to trimming and J lost 7 bases, with 20 bases between them. The CDR3 totals 15 residues. The CDR3 reads CASSPPLAGARGYTF. The CDR3 DNA follows: TGTGCCAGCAGTCCGCCTTTAGCGGGGGCACGTGGCTACACCTTC.

The rearrangement joins TRBV6-2 or TRBV6-3 to TRBJ2-7; 7 nucleotides match TRBD2. Germline V gene sequence: CDR1 MNHEY, CDR2 SVGEGT. The J segment lost 6 bases and the V segment lost 0 bases, leaving 14 bases of the junction unmatched. The CDR3 length is 17 residues. The CDR3 DNA is TGTGCCAGCAGTTACTCGTGGAAACGGAGGGAGGGCCTCGAGCAGTACTTC. This encodes CASSYSWKRREGLEQYF.

V usage is TRBV5-1 and J usage is TRBJ2-7; TRBD2 matches 11 bases. Losses at the gene ends were 2 bases for V and 6 bases for J; bases not matched to a gene: 4. Germline CDR1 reads SGHRS; CDR2 reads YFSETQ. The CDR3 spans 14 residues. The DNA of the CDR3 is TGCGCCAGCAGCTTAACTAGCGGGGGCCTCGAGCAGTACTTC. Translated: CASSLTSGGLEQYF.

V usage is TRBV30 and J usage is TRBJ2-1; D gene uncertain. This CDR3 region has 11 residues. V lost 5 bases and J lost 6, with 8 bases in between. Germline V gene sequence: CDR1 GTSNPN, CDR2 SVGIG (reference sequence). Written as DNA, the CDR3 is TGTGCCTGGTCTGCGAGCAATGAGCAGTTCTTC. This codes for CAWSASNEQFF.

The chain carries TRBV14 and TRBJ2-7, with a possible D match to TRBD1 (5 bases). The germline gives CDR1 SGHDN, CDR2 FVKESK. The V end was cut by 0 bases, the J end by 0 bases, with 9 bases between. This CDR3 region has 15 residues. The CDR3 DNA is TGTGCCAGCAGCCAAGAGCAGGGTAGCTCCTACGAGCAGTACTTC. Protein: CASSQEQGSSYEQYF.